This TCR beta chain was identified during a study of blood T cell repertoires in COVID-19. Study-level information: Nucleic acid was either cDNA or gDNA, and it came from T cells, B-cell-depleted T cells, or PBMCs.

The CDR3 contains 15 residues. Germline V gives CDR1 KGHSH, CDR2 LQKENI. V was clipped by 3 bases and J by 7 bases, with 15 bases between them. Assay: immunoSEQ multiplex PCR; the TCRdb copy retains only in-frame clones and omits some. This table has some 80,000 clones, 60% to 85% appearing once. Sequences were obtained from peripheral blood. V is TRBV18 and J is TRBJ2-2, with D possibly TRBD2 on 6 matching bases. The origin of this receptor is a woman aged 80 or older with active or convalescent COVID-19. The CDR3 DNA reads TGTGCCAGCTCACCCACGGGAGTGAATGGCGGGGAGCTGTTTTTT. Encoded protein: CASSPTGVNGGELFF.